These 4 T cell receptor beta chains were sequenced from one sample in a study of T cells in severe cutaneous drug reactions. Sequenced patients had Stevens-Johnson syndrome or toxic epidermal necrolysis caused by carbamazepine. TCR subtype-specific primers in iRepertoire multiplex PCR prepared libraries for bulk and single-cell sequencing. Following a re-call of the multiplex PCR reads, TCRdb has one entry per CDR3 protein and lacks DNA. This table lists about 550 distinct CDR3 sequences. Sequencing used PBMCs. These receptors came from a human donor with Stevens-Johnson syndrome, a severe cutaneous drug reaction.

This clonotype ranks as medium-sized in terms of frequency. This chain connects TRBV4-2 to TRBJ2-3; no DNA is available, so the TRBD1 call from TCRdb remains unchecked. The germline gives CDR1 LGHNA, CDR2 YNFKEQ. The CDR3 contains 15 residues. This chain's CDR3 is CASSQDPGTGDTQYF.

The chain carries TRBV5-4 and TRBJ2-3; there is no DNA to check the TCRdb D call of TRBD2. Germline CDR1 and CDR2: SGHNT and YYREEE (reference sequence). This CDR3 spans 14 amino acids. This CDR3 is CASKGGGYLDTQYF.

V usage is TRBV6-1 and J usage is TRBJ2-7; no DNA is available, so the TRBD2 call from TCRdb remains unchecked. This CDR3 is built from 13 residues. The V gene's germline CDR1 is MNHNS and CDR2 SASEGT. The CDR3 loop is CASSLTAGREQYF.

Its frequency marks this clonotype as medium-sized. This chain links TRBV20-1 with TRBJ2-3; TCRdb's assignment of TRBD2 cannot be checked, as there is no DNA. The CDR3 is 15 amino acids. CDR1 is DFQATT and CDR2 is SNEGSKA in the germline V gene (reference sequence). The CDR3 sequence: CSASPAGFGADTQYF.